This T cell receptor (beta chain) stems from a study of Graves' ophthalmopathy and Graves' hyperthyroidism. About the research overall: Before any treatment, peripheral blood was taken at the initial diagnosis.

This clonotype was observed once. Its matching antigen is unknown. Germline CDR1 and CDR2: LGHNA and YNFKEQ. This CDR3 has 15 amino acids. V dropped 3 bases and J dropped 4; count of bases not matched to a gene: 3. The authors amplified TCR beta CDR3 regions from RNA transcripts. The library came from an HTBI-primed first-round RT-PCR and a second-round multiplex PCR. TCRdb re-analysed the multiplex PCR reads in MiXCR, keeping a single row per CDR3 protein. The table has about 620,000 distinct CDR3 sequences, about a fifth seen once. Study outcomes and limitations: With roughly 65% sensitivity and approximately 72% specificity, the model predicted ophthalmopathy progression. Blood shared most expanded thyroid clonotypes above 0.001 frequency.

This chain joins TRBV4-2 and TRBJ2-3; TRBD2 aligns across 11 bases. The sequence was obtained from a woman under 30 with stable Graves' hyperthyroidism. Some clones in this sample may be carry-over from other donors' samples. Sequencing used peripheral blood. CDR3 nucleotide sequence: TGTGCCAGCAGCCATAGCGGGGGGGGCGCAGATACGCAGTATTTT. Its translation: CASSHSGGGADTQYF.